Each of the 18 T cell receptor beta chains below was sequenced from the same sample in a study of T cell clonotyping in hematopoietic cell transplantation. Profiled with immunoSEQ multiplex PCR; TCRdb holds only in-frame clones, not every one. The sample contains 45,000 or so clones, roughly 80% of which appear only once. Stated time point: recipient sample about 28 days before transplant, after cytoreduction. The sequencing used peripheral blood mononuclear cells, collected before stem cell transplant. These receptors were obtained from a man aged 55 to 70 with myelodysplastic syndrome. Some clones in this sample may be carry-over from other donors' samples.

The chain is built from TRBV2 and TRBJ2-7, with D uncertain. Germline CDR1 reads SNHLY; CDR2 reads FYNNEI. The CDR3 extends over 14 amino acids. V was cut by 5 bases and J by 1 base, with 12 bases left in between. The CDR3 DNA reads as TGTGCCAGCAGTTCCTCAGACGGATCCTACGAGCAGTACTTC. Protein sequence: CASSSSDGSYEQYF. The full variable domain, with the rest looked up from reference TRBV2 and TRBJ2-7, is EPEVTQTPSHQVTQMGQEVILRCVPISNHLYFYWYRQILGQKVEFLVSFYNNEISEKSEIFDDQFSVERPDGSNFTLKIRSTKLEDSAMYFCASSSSDGSYEQYFGPGTRLTVT.

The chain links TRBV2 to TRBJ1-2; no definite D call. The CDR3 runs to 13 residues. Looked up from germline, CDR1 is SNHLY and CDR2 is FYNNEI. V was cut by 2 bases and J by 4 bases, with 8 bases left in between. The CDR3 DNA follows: TGTGCCAGCAGTGAATTCCGTGCCTATGGCTACACCTTC. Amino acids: CASSEFRAYGYTF.

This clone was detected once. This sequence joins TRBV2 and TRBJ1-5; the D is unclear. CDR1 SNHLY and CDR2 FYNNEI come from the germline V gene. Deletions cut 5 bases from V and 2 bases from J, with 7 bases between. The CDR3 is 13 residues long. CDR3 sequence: CASSNEGNQPQHF. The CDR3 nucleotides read TGTGCCAGCAGTAATGAGGGCAATCAGCCCCAGCATTTT.

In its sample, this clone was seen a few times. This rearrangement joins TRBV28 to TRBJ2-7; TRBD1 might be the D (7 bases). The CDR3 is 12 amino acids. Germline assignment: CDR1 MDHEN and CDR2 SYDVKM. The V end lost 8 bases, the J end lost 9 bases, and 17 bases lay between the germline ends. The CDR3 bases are TGTGCCAGCTCAGACAGGGAGGATGGGCAGTACTTC. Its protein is CASSDREDGQYF.

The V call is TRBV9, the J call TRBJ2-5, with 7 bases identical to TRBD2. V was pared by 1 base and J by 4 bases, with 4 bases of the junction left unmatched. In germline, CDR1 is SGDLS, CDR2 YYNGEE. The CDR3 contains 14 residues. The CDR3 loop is CASSVQGGRETQYF. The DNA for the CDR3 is TGTGCCAGCAGCGTACAGGGAGGGCGAGAGACCCAGTACTTC.

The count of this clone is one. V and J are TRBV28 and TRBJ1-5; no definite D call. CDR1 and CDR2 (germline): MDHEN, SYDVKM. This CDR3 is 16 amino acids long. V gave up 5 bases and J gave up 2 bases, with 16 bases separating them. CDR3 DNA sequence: TGTGCCAGCAGTCCATCCGCCCGGGAGGGCAATCAGCCCCAGCATTTT. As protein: CASSPSAREGNQPQHF.

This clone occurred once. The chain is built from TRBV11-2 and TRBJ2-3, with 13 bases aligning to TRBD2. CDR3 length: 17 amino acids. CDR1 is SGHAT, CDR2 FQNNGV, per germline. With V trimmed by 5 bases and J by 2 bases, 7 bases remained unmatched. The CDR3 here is CASSRRTSGGITDTQYF. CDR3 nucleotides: TGTGCCAGCAGCCGACGGACTAGCGGGGGAATCACAGATACGCAGTATTTT.

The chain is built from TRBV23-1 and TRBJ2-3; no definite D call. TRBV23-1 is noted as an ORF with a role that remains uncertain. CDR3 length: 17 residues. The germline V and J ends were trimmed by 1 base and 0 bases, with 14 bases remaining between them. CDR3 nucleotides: TGCGCCAGCAGTCAATTGTATCGGCCAGTGAGCACAGATACGCAGTATTTT. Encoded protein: CASSQLYRPVSTDTQYF.

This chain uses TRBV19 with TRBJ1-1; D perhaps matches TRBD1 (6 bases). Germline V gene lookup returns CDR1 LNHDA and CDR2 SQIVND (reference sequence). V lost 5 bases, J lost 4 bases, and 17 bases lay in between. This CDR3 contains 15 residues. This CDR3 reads CASSLFVGATTEAFF. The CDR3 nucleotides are TGTGCCAGTAGTTTATTCGTGGGGGCGACCACTGAAGCTTTCTTT.

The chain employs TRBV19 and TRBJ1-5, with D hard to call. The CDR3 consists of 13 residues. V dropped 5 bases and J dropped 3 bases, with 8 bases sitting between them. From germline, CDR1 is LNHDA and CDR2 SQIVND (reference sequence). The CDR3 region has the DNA TGTGCCAGTAGTCCGTGGGTCAATCAGCCCCAGCATTTT. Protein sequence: CASSPWVNQPQHF.

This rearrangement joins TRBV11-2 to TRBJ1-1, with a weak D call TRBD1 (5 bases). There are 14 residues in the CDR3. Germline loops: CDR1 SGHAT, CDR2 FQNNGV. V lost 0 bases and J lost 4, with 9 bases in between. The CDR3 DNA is TGTGCCAGCAGCTTAGAGGCGGGGCCCACTGAAGCTTTCTTT. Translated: CASSLEAGPTEAFF.

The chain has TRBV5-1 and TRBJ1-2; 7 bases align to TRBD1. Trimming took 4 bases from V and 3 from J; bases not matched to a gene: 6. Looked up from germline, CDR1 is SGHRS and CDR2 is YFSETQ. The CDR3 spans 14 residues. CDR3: CASSPQGTDYGYTF. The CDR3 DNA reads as TGCGCCAGCAGCCCCCAGGGGACAGACTATGGCTACACCTTC.

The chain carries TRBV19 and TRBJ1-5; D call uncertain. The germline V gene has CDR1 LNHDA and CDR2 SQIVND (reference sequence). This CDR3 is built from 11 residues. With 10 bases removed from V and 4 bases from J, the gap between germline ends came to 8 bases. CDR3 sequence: CANDRNQPQHF. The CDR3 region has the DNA TGTGCCAATGACCGGAATCAGCCCCAGCATTTT.

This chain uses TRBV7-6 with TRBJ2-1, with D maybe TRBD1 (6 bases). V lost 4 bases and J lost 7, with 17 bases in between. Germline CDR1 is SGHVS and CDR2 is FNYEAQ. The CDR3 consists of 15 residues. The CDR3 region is CASSSDLQGINEQFF. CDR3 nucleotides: TGTGCCAGCAGCTCAGACTTACAGGGCATAAATGAGCAGTTCTTC.

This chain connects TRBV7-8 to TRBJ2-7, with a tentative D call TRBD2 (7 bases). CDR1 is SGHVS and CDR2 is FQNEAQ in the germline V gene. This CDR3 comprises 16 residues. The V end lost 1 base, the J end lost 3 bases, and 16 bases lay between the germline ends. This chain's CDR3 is CASSLGGGPRGYEQYF. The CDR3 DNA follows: TGTGCCAGCAGCTTAGGGGGGGGGCCGAGGGGCTACGAGCAGTACTTC. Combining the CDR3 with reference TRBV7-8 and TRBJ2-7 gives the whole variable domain GAGVSQSPRYKVAKRGQDVALRCDPISGHVSLFWYQQALGQGPEFLTYFQNEAQLDKSGLPSDRFFAERPEGSVSTLKIQRTQQEDSAVYLCASSLGGGPRGYEQYFGPGTRLTVT.

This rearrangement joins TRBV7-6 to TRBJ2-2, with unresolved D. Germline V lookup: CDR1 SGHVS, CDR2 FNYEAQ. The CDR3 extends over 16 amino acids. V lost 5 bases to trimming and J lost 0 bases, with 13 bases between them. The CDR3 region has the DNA TGTGCCAGCAGCGGCTACGACATCGCGAACACCGGGGAGCTGTTTTTT. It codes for CASSGYDIANTGELFF.

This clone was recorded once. CDR3 in DNA: TGTGCCAGCAGCTTCAGACAGGGTACCTACGAGCAGTACTTC. It specifies CASSFRQGTYEQYF. The V gene is TRBV7-2, the J gene TRBJ2-7, with 7 bases aligning to TRBD1. CDR1 and CDR2 (germline): SGHTA, FQGNSA. This CDR3 comprises 14 residues. V was clipped by 3 bases and J by 2 bases; unmatched bases: 4.

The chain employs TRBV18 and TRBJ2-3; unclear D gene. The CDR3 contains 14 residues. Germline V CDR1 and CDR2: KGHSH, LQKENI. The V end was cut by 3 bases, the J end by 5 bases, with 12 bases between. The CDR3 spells CASSPPSFGDTQYF. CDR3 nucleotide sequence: TGTGCCAGCTCACCCCCAAGTTTCGGAGATACGCAGTATTTT.